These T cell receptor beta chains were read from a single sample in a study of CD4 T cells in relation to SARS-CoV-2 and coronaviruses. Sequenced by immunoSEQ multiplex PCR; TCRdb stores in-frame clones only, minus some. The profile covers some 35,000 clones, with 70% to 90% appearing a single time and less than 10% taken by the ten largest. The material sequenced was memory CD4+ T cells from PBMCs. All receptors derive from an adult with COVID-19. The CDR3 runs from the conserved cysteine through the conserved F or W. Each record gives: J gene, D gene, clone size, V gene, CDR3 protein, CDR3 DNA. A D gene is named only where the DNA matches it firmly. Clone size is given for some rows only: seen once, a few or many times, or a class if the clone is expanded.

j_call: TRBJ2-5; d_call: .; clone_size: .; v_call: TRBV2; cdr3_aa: CASSKGFPQETQYF; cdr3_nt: TGTGCCAGCAGTAAAGGTTTCCCACAAGAGACCCAGTACTTC
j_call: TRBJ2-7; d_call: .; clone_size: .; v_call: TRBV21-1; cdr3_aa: CASGGGRGLYEQYF; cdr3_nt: TGTGCCAGCGGGGGGGGCAGAGGTCTCTACGAGCAGTACTTC
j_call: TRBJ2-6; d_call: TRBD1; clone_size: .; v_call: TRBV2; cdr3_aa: CASRPGQGISGANVLTF; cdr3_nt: TGTGCCAGCAGACCGGGACAGGGGATTTCTGGGGCCAACGTCCTGACTTTC
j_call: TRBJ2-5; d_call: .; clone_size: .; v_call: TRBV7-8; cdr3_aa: CASSARGGFALETQYF; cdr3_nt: TGTGCCAGCAGCGCTAGGGGGGGATTCGCCTTAGAGACCCAGTACTTC
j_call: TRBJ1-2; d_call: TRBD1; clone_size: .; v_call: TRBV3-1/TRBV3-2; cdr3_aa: CASSQGDRGFYGYTF; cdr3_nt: TGTGCCAGCAGCCAAGGCGACAGGGGCTTCTATGGCTACACCTTC
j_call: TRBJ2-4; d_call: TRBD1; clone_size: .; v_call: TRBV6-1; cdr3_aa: CASSEWGDRINIQYF; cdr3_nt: TGTGCCAGCAGTGAATGGGGGGACAGGATTAACATTCAGTACTTC
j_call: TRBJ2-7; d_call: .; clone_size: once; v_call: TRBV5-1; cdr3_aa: CASSLGSVYEQYF; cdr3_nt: TGCGCCAGCAGCTTGGGATCGGTCTACGAGCAGTACTTC
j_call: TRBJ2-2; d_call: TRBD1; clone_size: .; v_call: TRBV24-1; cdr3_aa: CATSDPTGSPTGELFF; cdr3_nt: TGTGCCACCAGTGACCCGACAGGGTCGCCCACCGGGGAGCTGTTTTTT
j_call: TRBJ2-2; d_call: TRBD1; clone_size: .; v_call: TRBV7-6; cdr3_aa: CASSSYSGTGTGELFF; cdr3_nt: TGTGCCAGCAGCTCCTACTCCGGGACAGGGACCGGGGAGCTGTTTTTT
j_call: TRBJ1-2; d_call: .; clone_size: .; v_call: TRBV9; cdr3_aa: CASSSGRYGYTF; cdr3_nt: TGTGCCAGCAGCTCGGGACGCTATGGCTACACCTTC
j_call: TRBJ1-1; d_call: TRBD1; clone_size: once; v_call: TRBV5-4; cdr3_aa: CASSRGQSNTEAFF; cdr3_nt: TGTGCCAGCAGCCGGGGACAGTCAAACACTGAAGCTTTCTTT
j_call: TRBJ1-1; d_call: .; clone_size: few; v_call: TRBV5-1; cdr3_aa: CASSPERSGLSTEAFF; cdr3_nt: TGCGCCAGCAGCCCGGAGCGATCAGGGTTATCCACTGAAGCTTTCTTT
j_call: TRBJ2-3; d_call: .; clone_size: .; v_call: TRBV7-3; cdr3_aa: CASSLTTGYTDTQYF; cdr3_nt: TGTGCCAGCAGCTTAACTACAGGGTATACAGATACGCAGTATTTT
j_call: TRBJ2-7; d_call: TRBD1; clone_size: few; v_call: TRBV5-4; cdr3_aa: CASSLPGTGGLHEQYF; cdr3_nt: TGTGCCAGCAGCTTGCCGGGGACAGGGGGGCTACACGAGCAGTACTTC
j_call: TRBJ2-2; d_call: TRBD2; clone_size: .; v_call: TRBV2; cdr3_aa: CASSYSGGTGELFF; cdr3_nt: TGTGCCAGCAGCTACTCGGGGGGCACCGGGGAGCTGTTTTTT
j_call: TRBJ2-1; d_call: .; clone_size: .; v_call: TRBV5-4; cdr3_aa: CASSLDGGSNEQFF; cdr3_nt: TGTGCCAGCAGCTTGGACGGGGGAAGCAATGAGCAGTTCTTC
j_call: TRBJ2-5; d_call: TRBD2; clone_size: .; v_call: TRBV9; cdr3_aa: CASSPRGIAGETQYF; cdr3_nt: TGTGCCAGCAGCCCCCGAGGAATAGCGGGAGAGACCCAGTACTTC
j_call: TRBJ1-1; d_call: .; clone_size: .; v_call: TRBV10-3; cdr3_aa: CAIGRMNTEAFF; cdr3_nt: TGTGCCATCGGGCGGATGAACACTGAAGCTTTCTTT
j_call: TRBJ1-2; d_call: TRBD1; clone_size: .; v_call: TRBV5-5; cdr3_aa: CASSPTGEGGYTF; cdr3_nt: TGTGCCAGCAGCCCGACAGGGGAGGGTGGCTACACCTTC
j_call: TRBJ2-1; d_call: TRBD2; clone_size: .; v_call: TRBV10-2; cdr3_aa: CASSEGTSVSNEQFF; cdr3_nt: TGCGCCAGCAGTGAAGGGACTAGCGTGAGCAATGAGCAGTTCTTC
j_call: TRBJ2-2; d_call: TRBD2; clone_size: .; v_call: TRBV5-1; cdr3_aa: CASSTSGGAAGELFF; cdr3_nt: TGCGCCAGCAGTACGAGCGGGGGGGCGGCCGGGGAGCTGTTTTTT
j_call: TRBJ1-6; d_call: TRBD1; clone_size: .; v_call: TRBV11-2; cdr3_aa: CASSFLQGASPLHF; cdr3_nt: TGTGCCAGCAGCTTTCTACAGGGGGCTTCACCCCTCCACTTT
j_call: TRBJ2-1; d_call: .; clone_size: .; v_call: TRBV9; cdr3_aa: CASSAQEGEQFF; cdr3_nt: TGTGCCAGCAGCGCTCAAGAAGGTGAGCAGTTCTTC
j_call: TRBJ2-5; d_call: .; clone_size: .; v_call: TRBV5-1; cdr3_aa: CASSLGVPETQYF; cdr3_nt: TGCGCCAGCAGCCTCGGGGTTCCGGAGACCCAGTACTTC
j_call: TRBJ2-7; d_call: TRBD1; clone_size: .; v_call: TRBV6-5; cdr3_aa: CASSFSGDSTYEQYF; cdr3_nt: TGTGCCAGCAGTTTTAGTGGGGACAGCACCTACGAGCAGTACTTC
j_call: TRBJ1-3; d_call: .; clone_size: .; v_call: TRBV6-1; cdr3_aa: CASSEAKKVSGNTIYF; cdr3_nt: TGTGCCAGCAGTGAAGCGAAAAAAGTCTCTGGAAACACCATATATTTT
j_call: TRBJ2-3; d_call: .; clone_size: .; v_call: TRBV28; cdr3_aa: CASSSGGGDTQYF; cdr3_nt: TGTGCCAGCAGTTCCGGTGGGGGAGATACGCAGTATTTT
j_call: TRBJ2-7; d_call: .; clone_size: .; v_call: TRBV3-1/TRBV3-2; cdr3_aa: CASSQAEGRSYEQYF; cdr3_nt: TGTGCCAGCAGCCAAGCGGAAGGGAGGTCCTACGAGCAGTACTTC
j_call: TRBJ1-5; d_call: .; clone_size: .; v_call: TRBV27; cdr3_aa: CASRGQTISNQPQHF; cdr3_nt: TGTGCCAGCAGAGGACAGACGATTAGCAATCAGCCCCAGCATTTT
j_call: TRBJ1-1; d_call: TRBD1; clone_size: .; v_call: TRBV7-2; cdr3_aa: CASSLYRGVNTEAFF; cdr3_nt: TGTGCCAGCAGCTTATACAGGGGTGTGAACACTGAAGCTTTCTTT
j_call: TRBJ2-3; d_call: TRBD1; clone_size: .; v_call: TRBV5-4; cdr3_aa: CASSTYDREDTQYF; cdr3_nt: TGTGCCAGCAGCACCTATGACAGGGAAGATACGCAGTATTTT
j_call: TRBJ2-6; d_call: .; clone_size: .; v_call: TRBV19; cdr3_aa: CASNPRISGANVLTF; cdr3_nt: TGTGCCAGTAACCCGAGGATCTCTGGGGCCAACGTCCTGACTTTC
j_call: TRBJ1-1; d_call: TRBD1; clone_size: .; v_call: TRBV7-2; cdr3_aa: CASSPRTGRLNTEAFF; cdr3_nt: TGTGCCAGCAGCCCCCGGACAGGAAGATTGAACACTGAAGCTTTCTTT
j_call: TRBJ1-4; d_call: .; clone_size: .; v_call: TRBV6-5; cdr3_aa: CASSSPRQGRSEKLFF; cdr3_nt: TGTGCCAGCAGTTCCCCGCGGCAGGGAAGGAGTGAAAAACTGTTTTTT
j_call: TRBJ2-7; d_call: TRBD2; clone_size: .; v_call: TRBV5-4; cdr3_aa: CASSEGRTSGGFYEQYF; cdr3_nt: TGTGCCAGCAGCGAGGGAAGGACTAGCGGGGGTTTTTACGAGCAGTACTTC
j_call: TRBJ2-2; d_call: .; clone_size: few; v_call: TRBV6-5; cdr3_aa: CASCRDTGELFF; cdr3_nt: TGTGCCAGCTGTCGGGACACCGGGGAGCTGTTTTTT
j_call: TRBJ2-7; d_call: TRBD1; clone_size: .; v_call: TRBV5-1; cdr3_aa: CASSLGGGLNEQYF; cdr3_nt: TGCGCCAGCAGCTTGGGAGGGGGCTTGAACGAGCAGTACTTC
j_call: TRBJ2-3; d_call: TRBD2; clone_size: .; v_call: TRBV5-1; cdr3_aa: CASSLEGSGGARTDTQYF; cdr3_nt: TGCGCCAGCAGCTTGGAAGGTAGCGGGGGGGCTAGAACAGATACGCAGTATTTT
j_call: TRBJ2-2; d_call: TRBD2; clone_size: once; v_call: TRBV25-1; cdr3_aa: CASIPTSGGPNTGELFF; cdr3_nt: TGTGCCAGCATTCCCACTAGCGGGGGCCCGAACACCGGGGAGCTGTTTTTT
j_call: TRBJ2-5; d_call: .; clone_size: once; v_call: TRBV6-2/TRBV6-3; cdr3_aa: CASSPSAQYF; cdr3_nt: TGTGCCAGCAGCCCTTCGGCCCAGTACTTC
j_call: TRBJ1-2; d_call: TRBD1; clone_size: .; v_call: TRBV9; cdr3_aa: CASSSPGTGNGYTF; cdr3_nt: TGTGCCAGCAGCTCACCCGGGACAGGGAATGGCTACACCTTC
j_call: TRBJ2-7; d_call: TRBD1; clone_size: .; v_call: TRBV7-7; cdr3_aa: CASSLRPGQGADEQYF; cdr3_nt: TGTGCTAGCAGCTTACGCCCCGGACAGGGGGCGGACGAGCAGTACTTC
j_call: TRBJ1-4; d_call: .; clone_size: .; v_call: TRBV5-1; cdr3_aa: CASSPGQTTNEKLFF; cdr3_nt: TGCGCCAGCAGCCCCGGACAGACAACTAATGAAAAACTGTTTTTT
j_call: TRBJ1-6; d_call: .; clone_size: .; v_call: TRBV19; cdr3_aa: CASRVTGFNSPLHF; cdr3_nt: TGTGCCAGTAGAGTCACAGGGTTCAATTCACCCCTCCACTTT
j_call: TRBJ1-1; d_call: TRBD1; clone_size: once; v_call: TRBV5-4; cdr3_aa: CASSYIRTGNTEAFF; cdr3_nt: TGTGCCAGCAGTTATATTAGGACAGGGAACACTGAAGCTTTCTTT
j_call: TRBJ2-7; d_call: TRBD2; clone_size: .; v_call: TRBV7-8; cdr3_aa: CASSLTATREGTYEQYF; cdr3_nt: TGTGCCAGCAGCTTAACGGCCACTAGGGAGGGAACCTACGAGCAGTACTTC
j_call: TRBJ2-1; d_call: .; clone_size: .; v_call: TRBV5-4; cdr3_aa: CASSGARVSSYNEQFF; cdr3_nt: TGTGCCAGCAGCGGGGCACGGGTAAGCTCCTACAATGAGCAGTTCTTC
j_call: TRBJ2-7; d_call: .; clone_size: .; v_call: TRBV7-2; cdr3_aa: CASSFAVTGYYEQYF; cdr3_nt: TGTGCCAGCAGCTTCGCCGTTACGGGATACTACGAGCAGTACTTC
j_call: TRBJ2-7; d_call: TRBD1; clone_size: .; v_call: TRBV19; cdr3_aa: CASSIRTGGSYEQYF; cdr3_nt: TGTGCCAGTAGTATCCGAACAGGGGGCTCCTACGAGCAGTACTTC
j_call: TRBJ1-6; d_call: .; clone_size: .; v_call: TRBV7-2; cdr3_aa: CASSFRTQTGYSPLHF; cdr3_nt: TGTGCCAGCAGCTTTAGGACTCAAACGGGGTATTCACCCCTCCACTTT
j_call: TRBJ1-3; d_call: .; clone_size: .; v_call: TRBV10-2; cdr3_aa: CASSEAASGNTIYF; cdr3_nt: TGCGCCAGCAGTGAGGCCGCCTCTGGAAACACCATATATTTT
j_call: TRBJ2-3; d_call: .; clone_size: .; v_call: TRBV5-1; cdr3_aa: CASSLVGTTDTQYF; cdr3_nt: TGCGCCAGCAGCTTGGTTGGGACCACAGATACGCAGTATTTT
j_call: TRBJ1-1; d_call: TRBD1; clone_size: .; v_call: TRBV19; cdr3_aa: CASSPGQPMNTEAFF; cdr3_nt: TGTGCCAGTAGTCCGGGACAGCCTATGAACACTGAAGCTTTCTTT
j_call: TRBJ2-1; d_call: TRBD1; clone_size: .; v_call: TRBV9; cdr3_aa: CASSVGDRVNNEQFF; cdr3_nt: TGTGCCAGCAGCGTAGGGGACAGGGTGAACAATGAGCAGTTCTTC
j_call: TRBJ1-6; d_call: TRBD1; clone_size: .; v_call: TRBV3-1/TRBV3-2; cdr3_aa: CASSLGTVYNSPLHF; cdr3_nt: TGTGCCAGCAGCCTAGGGACAGTTTATAATTCACCCCTCCACTTT
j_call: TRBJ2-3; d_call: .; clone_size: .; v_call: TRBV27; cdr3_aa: CASSLSVGRNTDTQYF; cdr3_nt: TGTGCCAGCAGTTTATCGGTAGGGAGAAACACAGATACGCAGTATTTT
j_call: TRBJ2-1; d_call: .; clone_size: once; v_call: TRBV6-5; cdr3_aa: CASKTNSYNEQFF; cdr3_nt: TGTGCCAGCAAAACAAACTCCTACAATGAGCAGTTCTTC
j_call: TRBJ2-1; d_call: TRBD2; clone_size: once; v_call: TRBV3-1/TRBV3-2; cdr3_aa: CASNTRRGTSGGTPHNEQFF; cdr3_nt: TGTGCCAGCAACACCCGCCGCGGGACTAGCGGGGGAACCCCCCACAATGAGCAGTTCTTC
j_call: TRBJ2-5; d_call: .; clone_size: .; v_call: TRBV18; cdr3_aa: CASSFLQETQYF; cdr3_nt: TGTGCCAGCTCATTCTTACAAGAGACCCAGTACTTC
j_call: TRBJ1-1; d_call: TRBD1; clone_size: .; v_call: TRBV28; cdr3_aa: CASSFSVRGPEAFF; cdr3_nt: TGTGCCAGCAGTTTCTCCGTCAGGGGGCCTGAAGCTTTCTTT